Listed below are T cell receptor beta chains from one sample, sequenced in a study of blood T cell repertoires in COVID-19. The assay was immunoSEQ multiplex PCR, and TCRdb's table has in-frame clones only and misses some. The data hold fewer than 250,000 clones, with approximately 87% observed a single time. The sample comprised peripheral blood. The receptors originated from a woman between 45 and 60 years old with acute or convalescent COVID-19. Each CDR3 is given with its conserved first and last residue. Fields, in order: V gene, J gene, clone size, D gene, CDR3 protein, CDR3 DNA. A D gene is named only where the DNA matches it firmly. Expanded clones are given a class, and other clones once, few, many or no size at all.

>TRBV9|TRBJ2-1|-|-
CASAPGGSGNEQFF
TGTGCCAGCGCCCCTGGGGGGAGTGGTAATGAGCAGTTCTTC
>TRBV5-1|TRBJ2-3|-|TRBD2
CASSLGTSGTDTQYF
TGCGCCAGCAGCTTAGGGACTAGCGGCACAGATACGCAGTATTTT
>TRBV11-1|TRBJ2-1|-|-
CASSQFSGSYNEQFF
TGTGCCAGCAGCCAATTTTCCGGCTCCTACAATGAGCAGTTCTTC
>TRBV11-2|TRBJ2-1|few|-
CASSPVAYNEQFF
TGTGCCAGCAGCCCCGTTGCGTACAATGAGCAGTTCTTC
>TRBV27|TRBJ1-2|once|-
CASKIGEPNYGYTF
TGTGCCAGCAAAATAGGGGAACCTAACTATGGCTACACCTTC
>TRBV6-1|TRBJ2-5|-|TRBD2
CASSVGTSGRWQETQYF
TGTGCCAGCAGTGTAGGGACTAGCGGGAGGTGGCAAGAGACCCAGTACTTC
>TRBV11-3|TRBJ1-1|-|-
CASGRGNTEAFF
TGTGCCAGCGGGCGGGGGAACACTGAAGCTTTCTTT
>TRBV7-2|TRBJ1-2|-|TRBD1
CASSTPDRVRGYTF
TGTGCCAGCAGCACCCCGGACAGGGTGAGGGGCTACACCTTC
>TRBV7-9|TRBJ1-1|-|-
CALGPDMNTEAFF
TGTGCCCTGGGCCCAGATATGAACACTGAAGCTTTCTTT
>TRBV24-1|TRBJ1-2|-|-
CATYKRGTNYGYTF
TGTGCCACCTATAAAAGGGGGACTAACTATGGCTACACCTTC
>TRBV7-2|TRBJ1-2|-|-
CASSSYRANYGYTF
TGTGCCAGCAGCTCGTACAGGGCTAACTATGGCTACACCTTC
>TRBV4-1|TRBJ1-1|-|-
CASSQVSITEAFF
TGCGCCAGCAGCCAAGTGAGTATTACTGAAGCTTTCTTT
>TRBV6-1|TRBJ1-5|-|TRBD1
CASSGQGQIKQQPQHF
TGTGCCAGCAGTGGCCAGGGACAGATCAAGCAACAGCCCCAGCATTTT
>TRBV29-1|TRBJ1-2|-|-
CSVGGADNSYTF
TGCAGCGTCGGGGGGGCAGACAACAGCTACACCTTC